Below, one T cell receptor beta chain is given with its context. Antigen specificity is unknown. This table comes from immunoSEQ multiplex PCR, and its TCRdb copy is limited to in-frame clones, with some not included. The sample has 120,000 or so clones, about 95% seen once. The data originate from a study of T cell responses to AZD1222 COVID-19 vaccine. Notes on the study in general: Only a handful of AZD1222 recipients, roughly six in all, had baseline seropositivity. Unmutated variant regions reportedly attract nearly half of all spike-specific TCRs.

V was clipped by 4 bases and J by 7 bases; unmatched bases: 4. CDR3 length: 13 residues. Per the germline V gene, CDR1 is MNHEY and CDR2 is SVGAGI. This chain joins TRBV6-5 and TRBJ1-1; TRBD1 agrees at 9 bases. Material: peripheral blood, obtained 28 days after the second AZD1222 dose. This TCR derives from an adult who received the AZD1222 COVID-19 vaccine. Here the CDR3 DNA reads TGTGCCAGCAGTTCACAGGGGGCGATTGAAGCTTTCTTT. It encodes CASSSQGAIEAFF.